The next 18 T cell receptor beta chains were all read from a single sample in a study of control samples from healthy donors and cancer patients. Assay: immunoSEQ multiplex PCR; the TCRdb copy retains only in-frame clones and omits some. Of about 140,000 clones in the sample, around 88% were seen once. The sequenced sample consisted of blood. The receptors stem from a man younger than 35 in good health.

This clone has a handful of counts. The chain couples TRBV7-9 to TRBJ1-2; a weak D match, TRBD1 (5 bases). The CDR3 sequence is 13 residues long. V was pared by 3 bases and J by 8 bases, with 13 bases between. Per the germline V gene, CDR1 is SEHNR and CDR2 is FQNEAQ (reference sequence). Written as DNA, the CDR3 is TGTGCCAGCAGCTTCAATGGGGGGACGGGCTACACCTTC. This sequence encodes CASSFNGGTGYTF.

The CDR3 region has the DNA TGTGCCAGCAGTGGACAGCTTAATGAAAAACTGTTTTTT. Protein sequence: CASSGQLNEKLFF. V gene TRBV6-6 combines with J gene TRBJ1-4; perhaps TRBD1 as D (6 bases). Trimming took 5 bases from V and 4 from J, leaving 8 bases between them. Looked up from germline, CDR1 is MNHNY and CDR2 is SVGAGI (reference sequence). The CDR3 spans 13 residues.

The chain uses TRBV15 and TRBJ1-2; D gene uncertain. CDR1 is LNHNV and CDR2 is YYDKDF in the germline V gene (reference sequence). The ends were cut back, 5 bases at V and 2 bases at J, with 9 bases in the middle. This CDR3 is 13 amino acids long. CDR3 coding DNA: TGTGCCACCAGCTCCTCCGCAAACTATGGCTACACCTTC. It specifies CATSSSANYGYTF.

This chain links TRBV13 with TRBJ2-7; D gene ambiguous. There are 13 residues in the CDR3. Germline V gene data show CDR1 as PRHDT and CDR2 as FYEKMQ (reference sequence). Between the trimmed V and J ends, which lost 10 bases and 7 bases, there was a span of 20 bases. The CDR3, as DNA: TGTGCCACGTCTCTTGGTGGCAGAGAGGAGCAGTACTTC. Translating it yields CATSLGGREEQYF.

The V and J genes are TRBV6-2 or TRBV6-3 and TRBJ2-4; TRBD2 agrees at 10 bases. CDR3 size: 20 residues. V lost 6 bases and J lost 0; bases outside the gene matches: 17. Germline V gene lookup returns CDR1 MNHEY and CDR2 SVGEGT. CDR3 amino acids: CASSANAGLAGALAKNIQYF. CDR3 sequence (DNA): TGTGCCAGCAGCGCCAACGCGGGGCTAGCGGGGGCGTTAGCCAAAAACATTCAGTACTTC.

The chain has TRBV30 and TRBJ1-1, with D perhaps TRBD1 (6 bases). Germline V gene data show CDR1 as GTSNPN and CDR2 as SVGIG (reference sequence). The CDR3 covers 15 residues. With 5 bases removed from V and 5 bases from J, the gap between germline ends came to 21 bases. Here the CDR3 reads CAWPQSTGRWTEAFF. CDR3 nucleotide sequence: TGTGCCTGGCCCCAGTCCACAGGGAGATGGACTGAAGCTTTCTTT.

This clone was observed a single time. The V gene is TRBV25-1, the J gene TRBJ2-1; perhaps TRBD1 as D (6 bases). The CDR3 has 17 amino acids. CDR1 MGHDK and CDR2 SYGVNS come from the germline V gene. V lost 7 bases and J lost 0, with 19 bases in between. The CDR3 region has the DNA TGTGCCAGCATCAGGTATGGGACACCGAGCTCCTACAATGAGCAGTTCTTC. As protein: CASIRYGTPSSYNEQFF.

This chain connects TRBV28 to TRBJ2-7; TRBD1 matches at 8 bases. Germline CDR1 and CDR2: MDHEN and SYDVKM. This CDR3 is built from 15 residues. The V gene end was trimmed by 4 bases and the J gene end by 6 bases; junction bases not matched to a gene: 11. CDR3 sequence reads: CASSSTGTGSIEQYF. The CDR3 DNA is TGTGCCAGCAGTTCCACCGGGACAGGTTCCATCGAGCAGTACTTC.

V and J are TRBV4-1 and TRBJ2-7; the match to TRBD2 covers 10 bases. The ends lost 0 bases at V and 4 bases at J; junction bases unmatched: 3. Germline V gene lookup returns CDR1 MGHRA and CDR2 YSYEKL. The length of the CDR3 is 15 residues. CDR3 loop: CASSQDGTSAYEQYF. The CDR3 bases are TGCGCCAGCAGCCAAGATGGGACTAGCGCATACGAGCAGTACTTC.

This clone turned up a few times. The CDR3 DNA sequence: TGTGCCATCAGTGTGTCCGGGACAGGCCCCTACGAGCAGTACTTC. Encoded protein: CAISVSGTGPYEQYF. The chain recombines TRBV10-3 with TRBJ2-7; 8 bases are shared with TRBD1. CDR3 size: 15 residues. With 4 bases clipped from V and 2 bases from J, the junction kept 7 bases outside the gene matches. The germline V gene has CDR1 ENHRY and CDR2 SYGVKD.

This clone was detected only a few times. The chain uses TRBV13 and TRBJ1-5; D is perhaps TRBD1 (6 bases). This CDR3 has 15 residues. Between the trimmed V and J ends, which lost 6 bases and 1 base, there was a span of 13 bases. Germline CDR1 reads PRHDT; CDR2 reads FYEKMQ (reference sequence). CDR3 sequence reads: CASRLGGDSNQPQHF. In nucleotides, the CDR3 is TGTGCCAGCAGACTAGGGGGGGACAGCAATCAGCCCCAGCATTTT.

The chain uses TRBV19 and TRBJ2-7, with D possibly TRBD1 on 5 matching bases. Per the germline V gene, CDR1 is LNHDA and CDR2 is SQIVND (reference sequence). Trimming left V 8 bases short and J 4 bases short, with 18 bases between. The CDR3 loop spans 14 amino acids. In DNA form, the CDR3 reads TGTGCCAGTCGCCAGGGTACTCAGACTTACGAGCAGTACTTC. Translated: CASRQGTQTYEQYF.

This clone was observed once. The V call is TRBV4-3, the J call TRBJ1-6; possible D gene TRBD1, 6 bases. The CDR3 consists of 15 residues. V gave up 5 bases and J gave up 9 bases, with 17 bases separating them. The V gene's germline CDR1 is LGHNA and CDR2 YSLEER. The CDR3 reads CASSSPGELGSPLHF. DNA of the CDR3: TGCGCCAGCAGCTCACCAGGGGAGCTCGGTTCACCCCTCCACTTT.

The rearrangement joins TRBV14 to TRBJ1-4, with D uncertain. Germline CDR1 is SGHDN and CDR2 is FVKESK. The V and J ends lost 4 bases and 3 bases respectively, with 6 bases between them. CDR3 length equals 13 residues. The DNA of the CDR3 is TGTGCCAGCAGCCGCAATGCTAATGAAAAACTGTTTTTT. It yields the protein CASSRNANEKLFF. Drawing the rest from reference TRBV14 and TRBJ1-4, the complete variable domain is EAGVTQFPSHSVIEKGQTVTLRCDPISGHDNLYWYRRVMGKEIKFLLHFVKESKQDESGMPNNRFLAERTGGTYSTLKVQPAELEDSGVYFCASSRNANEKLFFGSGTQLSVL.

The J gene is TRBJ1-1, the V gene TRBV9, with D possibly being TRBD1 (5 bases). Germline V gene sequence: CDR1 SGDLS, CDR2 YYNGEE. The CDR3 runs 13 residues. Trimming removed 0 bases at V and 4 bases at J, with 7 bases between. CDR3 DNA sequence: TGTGCCAGCAGCGTAGGAGGGGCCACTGAAGCTTTCTTT. Amino acid sequence: CASSVGGATEAFF.

V usage is TRBV6-4 and J usage is TRBJ2-7, with D perhaps matching TRBD2 (5 bases). This CDR3 contains 11 residues. V dropped 7 bases and J dropped 7 bases, with 11 bases sitting between them. Germline CDR1 is MRHNA and CDR2 is SNTAGT. Written as DNA, the CDR3 is TGTGCCAGCAAACAACGAGGGGAGCAGTACTTC. Translation gives CASKQRGEQYF.

The genes are TRBV28 and TRBJ2-6; 7 bases align to TRBD1. With 5 bases clipped from V and 0 bases from J, the junction kept 10 bases outside the gene matches. The CDR3 length is 18 residues. Looked up from germline, CDR1 is MDHEN and CDR2 is SYDVKM. The CDR3 spells CASSIAVGTASGANVLTF. CDR3 DNA sequence: TGTGCCAGCAGTATTGCGGTCGGGACAGCCTCTGGGGCCAACGTCCTGACTTTC.

The chain combines TRBV5-6 with TRBJ2-1; 9 nucleotides align to TRBD2. Germline CDR1 is SGHDT and CDR2 is YYEEEE. CDR3 length: 16 amino acids. V lost 0 bases and J lost 2; bases outside the gene matches: 3. This CDR3 reads CASSLASGATYNEQFF. As DNA, the CDR3 is TGTGCCAGCAGCTTGGCTAGCGGGGCCACCTACAATGAGCAGTTCTTC.